Shown below are 3 T cell receptor beta chains from a single sample sequenced in a study of T cell responses to AZD1222 COVID-19 vaccine. Sequencing was performed with immunoSEQ multiplex PCR; in TCRdb, only in-frame clones are kept and a portion is missing. The sample contains 150,000 to 200,000 clones, 85% to 90% of which appear only once. Sequencing used peripheral blood, obtained on day 0 of AZD1222 vaccination. Receptors originate from an adult in good health.

The V gene is TRBV6-8, the J gene TRBJ2-3; D remains unclear. Between the trimmed V and J ends, which lost 0 bases and 1 base, there was a span of 14 bases. CDR3 length: 17 amino acids. Per the germline V gene, CDR1 is MNHGY and CDR2 is SAAAGT. CDR3: CASSYSELRPCTDTQYF. DNA of the CDR3: TGTGCCAGCAGTTACTCGGAACTCCGACCCTGCACAGATACGCAGTATTTT.

The CDR3 is CASSYPPAGNQPQHF. The DNA of the CDR3 is TGTGCCAGCAGTTACCCCCCCGCGGGGAATCAGCCCCAGCATTTT. The J gene is TRBJ1-5, the V gene TRBV6-2 or TRBV6-3; no reliable D call. The CDR3 has 15 amino acids. Germline CDR1 MNHEY, CDR2 SVGEGT. Trimming left V 2 bases short and J 4 bases short, with 12 bases between.

The chain employs TRBV4-2 and TRBJ1-2; D is uncertain. This CDR3 has 14 amino acids. From germline, CDR1 is LGHNA and CDR2 YNFKEQ. V lost 1 base and J 4 bases, leaving 10 bases between the germline ends. CDR3: CASSQVRWVYGYTF. In DNA form, the CDR3 reads TGTGCCAGCAGCCAAGTGCGCTGGGTCTATGGCTACACCTTC.